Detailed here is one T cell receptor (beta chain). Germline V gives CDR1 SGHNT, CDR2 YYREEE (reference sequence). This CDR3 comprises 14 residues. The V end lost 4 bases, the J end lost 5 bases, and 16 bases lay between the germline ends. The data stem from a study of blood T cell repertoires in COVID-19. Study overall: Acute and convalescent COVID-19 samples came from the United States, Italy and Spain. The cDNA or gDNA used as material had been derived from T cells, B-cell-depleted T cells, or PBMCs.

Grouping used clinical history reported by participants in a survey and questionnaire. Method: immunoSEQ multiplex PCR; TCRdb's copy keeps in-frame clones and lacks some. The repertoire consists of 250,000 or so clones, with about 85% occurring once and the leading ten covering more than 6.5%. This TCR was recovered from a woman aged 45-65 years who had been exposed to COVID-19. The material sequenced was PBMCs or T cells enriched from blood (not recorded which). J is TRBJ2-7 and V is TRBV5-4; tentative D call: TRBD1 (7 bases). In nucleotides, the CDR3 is TGTGCCAGCAGCACATACAGGGGAGGCCACGAGCAGTACTTC. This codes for CASSTYRGGHEQYF.